Listed below are T cell receptor beta chains from one sample, sequenced in a study of cytomegalovirus exposure and HLA in healthy donors. Profiled with immunoSEQ multiplex PCR; TCRdb holds only in-frame clones, not every one. The table has about 190,000 clones, around 80% seen once. Sequencing used PBMCs. These receptors were collected from a man aged 18 to 30 in good health and CMV-seronegative. Each CDR3 is given with its conserved first and last residue. Each record gives: D gene, J gene, V gene, CDR3 length, clone size, CDR3 protein, CDR3 DNA. The D gene is left open where the match is weak. Expanded clones are given a class, and other clones once, few, many or no size at all.

D gene: .
J gene: TRBJ2-3
V gene: TRBV9
CDR3 length: 15
clone size: .
CDR3 protein: CASSPTGVSGQPPYF
CDR3 DNA: TGTGCCAGCAGCCCGACGGGGGTTAGCGGACAACCCCCGTATTTT

D gene: TRBD2
J gene: TRBJ2-2
V gene: TRBV6-5
CDR3 length: 14
clone size: .
CDR3 protein: CASRRLALLGELFF
CDR3 DNA: TGTGCCAGCCGAAGACTAGCGCTCTTGGGGGAGCTGTTTTTT

D gene: TRBD1
J gene: TRBJ2-1
V gene: TRBV7-2
CDR3 length: 12
clone size: few
CDR3 protein: CASSLGDRKQFF
CDR3 DNA: TGTGCCAGCAGCTTAGGGGACAGAAAGCAGTTCTTC

D gene: TRBD2
J gene: TRBJ2-5
V gene: TRBV7-2
CDR3 length: 17
clone size: .
CDR3 protein: CASSLPWTSGRSETQYF
CDR3 DNA: TGTGCCAGCAGCCTGCCCTGGACTAGCGGGAGGAGTGAGACCCAGTACTTC

D gene: TRBD1
J gene: TRBJ2-5
V gene: TRBV7-7
CDR3 length: 14
clone size: .
CDR3 protein: CASSQQGFGETQYF
CDR3 DNA: TGTGCTAGCAGCCAACAGGGGTTCGGAGAGACCCAGTACTTC

D gene: .
J gene: TRBJ1-2
V gene: TRBV7-2
CDR3 length: 13
clone size: .
CDR3 protein: CASSPTGNYGYTF
CDR3 DNA: TGTGCCAGCAGCCCGACTGGAAACTATGGCTACACCTTC

D gene: .
J gene: TRBJ2-1
V gene: TRBV19
CDR3 length: 15
clone size: .
CDR3 protein: CASSHYRLPQGEQFF
CDR3 DNA: TGTGCCAGTAGCCATTACAGGTTGCCTCAGGGTGAGCAGTTCTTC

D gene: .
J gene: TRBJ1-1
V gene: TRBV28
CDR3 length: 16
clone size: .
CDR3 protein: CASTPAGAVRRTEAFF
CDR3 DNA: TGTGCCAGCACCCCAGCGGGGGCGGTAAGACGGACTGAAGCTTTCTTT

D gene: TRBD2
J gene: TRBJ2-3
V gene: TRBV27
CDR3 length: 14
clone size: .
CDR3 protein: CASSLLAGGNTQYF
CDR3 DNA: TGTGCCAGCAGTTTGCTAGCGGGAGGGAATACGCAGTATTTT

D gene: .
J gene: TRBJ1-4
V gene: TRBV9
CDR3 length: 16
clone size: .
CDR3 protein: CASSVGKEGTNEKLFF
CDR3 DNA: TGTGCCAGCAGCGTAGGAAAGGAGGGAACTAATGAAAAACTGTTTTTT

D gene: TRBD2
J gene: TRBJ2-7
V gene: TRBV30
CDR3 length: 14
clone size: .
CDR3 protein: CACRLAGSSYEQYF
CDR3 DNA: TGTGCCTGCCGACTAGCGGGGAGCTCCTACGAGCAGTACTTC

D gene: TRBD2
J gene: TRBJ2-7
V gene: TRBV7-2
CDR3 length: 15
clone size: few
CDR3 protein: CASTGQRGVAYEQYF
CDR3 DNA: TGTGCCAGCACCGGTCAGCGGGGGGTGGCCTACGAGCAGTACTTC

D gene: .
J gene: TRBJ1-2
V gene: TRBV4-1
CDR3 length: 15
clone size: .
CDR3 protein: CASSQVMTDNYGYTF
CDR3 DNA: TGCGCCAGCAGCCAAGTGATGACAGATAACTATGGCTACACCTTC

D gene: .
J gene: TRBJ2-2
V gene: TRBV7-2
CDR3 length: 16
clone size: few
CDR3 protein: CASIMTLATNTGELFF
CDR3 DNA: TGTGCCAGCATCATGACGCTAGCGACGAACACCGGGGAGCTGTTTTTT

D gene: .
J gene: TRBJ2-2
V gene: TRBV4-1
CDR3 length: 15
clone size: .
CDR3 protein: CASGQFVGPAGELFF
CDR3 DNA: TGCGCCAGCGGTCAATTCGTGGGGCCCGCCGGGGAGCTGTTTTTT

D gene: .
J gene: TRBJ1-6
V gene: TRBV6-6
CDR3 length: 14
clone size: .
CDR3 protein: CASSRHEYNSPLHF
CDR3 DNA: TGTGCCAGCAGTCGACACGAATATAATTCACCCCTCCACTTT

D gene: TRBD2
J gene: TRBJ2-2
V gene: TRBV19
CDR3 length: 15
clone size: .
CDR3 protein: CATRHPGGETGELFF
CDR3 DNA: TGTGCCACCCGGCACCCGGGAGGGGAGACCGGGGAGCTGTTTTTT

D gene: TRBD2
J gene: TRBJ2-7
V gene: TRBV27
CDR3 length: 14
clone size: .
CDR3 protein: CASSRSGASYEQYF
CDR3 DNA: TGTGCCAGCAGTAGAAGCGGGGCCTCCTACGAGCAGTACTTC

D gene: TRBD1
J gene: TRBJ2-1
V gene: TRBV6-6
CDR3 length: 16
clone size: .
CDR3 protein: CASSEFLQGQLNEQFF
CDR3 DNA: TGTGCCAGCAGCGAATTTCTACAGGGACAGCTAAATGAGCAGTTCTTC

D gene: TRBD2
J gene: TRBJ2-3
V gene: TRBV6-5
CDR3 length: 16
clone size: .
CDR3 protein: CASSYSASGGTDTQYF
CDR3 DNA: TGTGCCAGCAGTTACTCGGCTAGCGGGGGCACAGATACGCAGTATTTT

D gene: .
J gene: TRBJ2-2
V gene: TRBV5-1
CDR3 length: 18
clone size: .
CDR3 protein: CASSLARSSRGDTGELFF
CDR3 DNA: TGCGCCAGCAGCTTGGCACGGAGTTCCCGCGGGGACACCGGGGAGCTGTTTTTT

D gene: .
J gene: TRBJ2-3
V gene: TRBV7-3
CDR3 length: 16
clone size: .
CDR3 protein: CASSLGLAASTDTQYF
CDR3 DNA: TGTGCCAGCAGCTTAGGTCTAGCTGCTAGCACAGATACGCAGTATTTT

D gene: TRBD1
J gene: TRBJ1-6
V gene: TRBV7-2
CDR3 length: 16
clone size: .
CDR3 protein: CASSLAGQGTGSPLHF
CDR3 DNA: TGTGCCAGCAGCTTAGCTGGACAGGGTACGGGATCACCCCTCCACTTT

D gene: TRBD1
J gene: TRBJ1-1
V gene: TRBV5-6
CDR3 length: 18
clone size: .
CDR3 protein: CASSLGRTTGGFGTEAFF
CDR3 DNA: TGTGCCAGCAGCTTAGGGCGGACTACAGGGGGCTTCGGCACTGAAGCTTTCTTT

D gene: TRBD1
J gene: TRBJ1-2
V gene: TRBV11-2
CDR3 length: 14
clone size: once
CDR3 protein: CASSRGQANYGYTF
CDR3 DNA: TGTGCCAGCAGCAGGGGACAGGCTAACTATGGCTACACCTTC

D gene: .
J gene: TRBJ2-5
V gene: TRBV11-3
CDR3 length: 14
clone size: .
CDR3 protein: CASSLGAEQETQYF
CDR3 DNA: TGTGCCAGCAGCTTAGGAGCGGAACAAGAGACCCAGTACTTC

D gene: TRBD1
J gene: TRBJ2-2
V gene: TRBV11-3
CDR3 length: 15
clone size: .
CDR3 protein: CASSHGQGGTGELFF
CDR3 DNA: TGTGCCAGCAGCCACGGACAGGGCGGCACCGGGGAGCTGTTTTTT

D gene: .
J gene: TRBJ1-4
V gene: TRBV6-5
CDR3 length: 14
clone size: once
CDR3 protein: CASSYTGRNEKLFF
CDR3 DNA: TGTGCCAGCAGTTACACAGGGCGTAATGAAAAACTGTTTTTT

D gene: .
J gene: TRBJ2-1
V gene: TRBV19
CDR3 length: 14
clone size: .
CDR3 protein: CASSILQGNNEQFF
CDR3 DNA: TGTGCCAGTAGTATACTACAGGGAAACAATGAGCAGTTCTTC

D gene: TRBD1
J gene: TRBJ2-7
V gene: TRBV6-5
CDR3 length: 14
clone size: .
CDR3 protein: CASSYQQGTYEQYF
CDR3 DNA: TGTGCCAGCAGTTACCAACAGGGGACCTACGAGCAGTACTTC

D gene: .
J gene: TRBJ2-5
V gene: TRBV7-8
CDR3 length: 16
clone size: .
CDR3 protein: CASSLLGWRGEETQYF
CDR3 DNA: TGTGCCAGCAGCTTATTGGGTTGGCGGGGAGAAGAGACCCAGTACTTC

D gene: .
J gene: TRBJ2-1
V gene: TRBV9
CDR3 length: 14
clone size: .
CDR3 protein: CASSVGAVDNEQFF
CDR3 DNA: TGTGCCAGCAGCGTAGGGGCAGTAGACAATGAGCAGTTCTTC

D gene: TRBD1
J gene: TRBJ2-1
V gene: TRBV7-9
CDR3 length: 15
clone size: .
CDR3 protein: CASSPRDRGRNEQFF
CDR3 DNA: TGTGCCAGCAGCCCCCGGGACAGGGGTAGGAATGAGCAGTTCTTC

D gene: TRBD2
J gene: TRBJ2-3
V gene: TRBV15
CDR3 length: 15
clone size: .
CDR3 protein: CATSRTPGGPDTQYF
CDR3 DNA: TGTGCCACCAGCAGAACCCCGGGAGGGCCAGATACGCAGTATTTT

D gene: .
J gene: TRBJ2-1
V gene: TRBV11-3
CDR3 length: 15
clone size: .
CDR3 protein: CASSLRVGSYNEQFF
CDR3 DNA: TGTGCCAGCAGCTTACGGGTGGGCTCCTACAATGAGCAGTTCTTC

D gene: .
J gene: TRBJ1-3
V gene: TRBV4-1
CDR3 length: 15
clone size: .
CDR3 protein: CASSYDSPSGNTIYF
CDR3 DNA: TGCGCCAGCAGTTACGACAGCCCCTCTGGAAACACCATATATTTT

D gene: .
J gene: TRBJ2-7
V gene: TRBV6-5
CDR3 length: 11
clone size: .
CDR3 protein: CASRGLYEQYF
CDR3 DNA: TGTGCCAGCAGAGGACTCTACGAGCAGTACTTC

D gene: TRBD1
J gene: TRBJ2-4
V gene: TRBV9
CDR3 length: 14
clone size: .
CDR3 protein: CASSGDRVGNIQYF
CDR3 DNA: TGTGCCAGCAGCGGGGACAGGGTTGGCAACATTCAGTACTTC

D gene: TRBD1
J gene: TRBJ1-1
V gene: TRBV28
CDR3 length: 15
clone size: few
CDR3 protein: CASSTRQGRGTEAFF
CDR3 DNA: TGTGCCAGCAGTACCCGACAGGGTCGGGGGACTGAAGCTTTCTTT

D gene: TRBD2
J gene: TRBJ2-1
V gene: TRBV27
CDR3 length: 14
clone size: .
CDR3 protein: CASDRNGGTNEQFF
CDR3 DNA: TGTGCCAGCGACCGGAACGGGGGGACCAATGAGCAGTTCTTC

D gene: .
J gene: TRBJ1-5
V gene: TRBV11-2
CDR3 length: 15
clone size: few
CDR3 protein: CASSLAQGHNQPQHF
CDR3 DNA: TGTGCCAGCAGCTTAGCCCAGGGGCACAATCAGCCCCAGCATTTT

D gene: .
J gene: TRBJ1-1
V gene: TRBV9
CDR3 length: 17
clone size: .
CDR3 protein: CASSAPVTGSTNTEAFF
CDR3 DNA: TGTGCCAGCAGCGCCCCCGTCACGGGATCGACGAACACTGAAGCTTTCTTT

D gene: .
J gene: TRBJ2-5
V gene: TRBV28
CDR3 length: 10
clone size: few
CDR3 protein: CASSRETQYF
CDR3 DNA: TGTGCCAGCTCGAGAGAGACCCAGTACTTC

D gene: .
J gene: TRBJ2-1
V gene: TRBV6-1
CDR3 length: 14
clone size: .
CDR3 protein: CASSTVFSYNEQFF
CDR3 DNA: TGTGCCAGCAGTACGGTTTTCTCCTACAATGAGCAGTTCTTC

D gene: .
J gene: TRBJ1-5
V gene: TRBV7-8
CDR3 length: 16
clone size: few
CDR3 protein: CASSLASGIGNQPQHF
CDR3 DNA: TGTGCCAGCAGCTTGGCATCAGGGATCGGCAATCAGCCCCAGCATTTT

D gene: .
J gene: TRBJ2-7
V gene: TRBV7-2
CDR3 length: 12
clone size: .
CDR3 protein: CATGREVGEQYF
CDR3 DNA: TGTGCCACCGGTAGGGAGGTGGGCGAGCAGTACTTC